These T cell receptor beta chains were read from a single sample in a study of regulatory T cells in long-lasting Graves disease. TCRdb called the multiplex PCR reads again in MiXCR, with one record for every CDR3 protein. The sample includes 500,000 or so distinct CDR3 sequences, around 15% of them seen just once. This sample also appeared in a second study, on T cells in Graves' hyperthyroidism and ophthalmopathy.

Sequenced here: peripheral blood mononuclear cells (PBMCs), sampled at new diagnosis, from a patient treated with antithyroid drugs. The receptor set was obtained from a woman between 50 and 59 years old with Graves disease. Each CDR3 is given with its conserved first and last residue. The order of the fields is V gene, D gene, CDR3 length, clone size, J gene, CDR3 DNA, CDR3 protein. A D gene is named only where the DNA matches it firmly. Clone size is stated in some rows and not others, as once, few, many or a class when expanded.

>TRBV6-4|TRBD2|14|few|TRBJ2-3
TGTGCCAGCAGTCAAGCGGGAGTAGGAGATACGCAGTATTTT
CASSQAGVGDTQYF
>TRBV10-3|TRBD1|14|many|TRBJ1-2
TGTGCCATCAGTGAGTCGACAGGGGCGGATGGCTACACCTTC
CAISESTGADGYTF
>TRBV12-3/TRBV12-4|-|15|many|TRBJ2-3
TGTGCCAGCAGTTTAGGCCTCCTTAGCACAGATACGCAGTATTTT
CASSLGLLSTDTQYF
>TRBV7-3|TRBD1|15|few|TRBJ2-1
TGTGCCAGCAGCTCCCAGGGGGCACCCTGCAATGAGCAGTTCTTC
CASSSQGAPCNEQFF
>TRBV6-1|-|14|few|TRBJ1-2
TGTGCCAGCAGCAGGGACACGTTCAGCTTGCCCTACACCTTC
CASSRDTFSLPYTF
>TRBV10-1|TRBD2|13|many|TRBJ2-1
TGCGCCAGCAGTGTCGCTAGCGGCAATGAGCAGTTCTTC
CASSVASGNEQFF
>TRBV6-2/TRBV6-3|-|18|-|TRBJ1-4
TGTGCCAGCAGTTCAGCCCGAACAGGGAAAGCAACTAATGAAAAACTGTTTTTT
CASSSARTGKATNEKLFF
>TRBV5-1|-|14|many|TRBJ2-7
TGCGCCAGCAGCTTGGACAGGACGAACTACGAGCAGTACTTC
CASSLDRTNYEQYF
>TRBV5-1|TRBD2|20|-|TRBJ2-1
TGTGCCAGCAGCTTGGACCCGGGACGGCCGGGACTAGCGGGATACAATGAGCAGTTCTTC
CASSLDPGRPGLAGYNEQFF
>TRBV5-1|TRBD2|15|many|TRBJ2-7
TGCGCCAGCAGCCTCCACTCGGAGCGGGAGTACGAGCAGTACTTC
CASSLHSEREYEQYF
>TRBV10-3|-|12|many|TRBJ2-7
TGTGCCATCAGTGAAGGAGACTACGAGCAGTACTTC
CAISEGDYEQYF
>TRBV9|-|16|-|TRBJ2-1
TGTGCCAGCAGCGGTGAGACTAGGATACCCTTTCATGAGCAGTTCTTC
CASSGETRIPFHEQFF
>TRBV4-2|-|16|-|TRBJ1-2
TGTGCCAGCAGCCAAGAGGTCCAGGTAGCTAACTATGGCTACACCTTC
CASSQEVQVANYGYTF